Listed here are 8 T cell receptor beta chains from one sample, sequenced in a study of blood T cell repertoires in COVID-19 (TCRdb year 2020). Receptors were amplified or captured by the immunoSEQ multiplex PCR assay. The immuneACCESS repertoire file appears here via TCRdb, limited to in-frame rearrangements. These files lack a portion of the clones; in checked studies, under half of the deficit traces to unresolved V genes, and the cause of the others is not known. This sample gives 150,000 to 200,000 clones in total; less than 90% of them show up just once. Roughly 3.2% of the sample rests with the top ten. Sequencing used PBMCs or T cells enriched from blood (not recorded which). The receptors were gathered from a woman aged 25 to 39 who had been exposed to COVID-19.

In its sample, this clone was seen a few times. V usage is TRBV9 and J usage is TRBJ2-3; 8 bases fit TRBD2. V was clipped by 3 bases and J by 4 bases; unmatched bases: 7. This CDR3 has 15 amino acids. Looked up from germline, CDR1 is SGDLS and CDR2 is YYNGEE. The CDR3 region is CASSGGTRLPDTQYF. In DNA form, the CDR3 reads TGTGCCAGCAGCGGCGGGACTAGATTGCCAGATACGCAGTATTTT.

The chain employs TRBV7-8 and TRBJ2-7; 7 positions match TRBD1. CDR1 SGHVS and CDR2 FQNEAQ come from the germline V gene. Trimming cost V 10 bases and J 4 bases; bases outside gene matches: 10. This CDR3 has 13 amino acids. The CDR3 nucleotides read TGTGCCACCTCACAGGGGCGGTATTACGAGCAGTACTTC. Residues: CATSQGRYYEQYF.

The chain joins TRBV7-9 to TRBJ2-5; D gene unclear. Per germline, CDR1 SEHNR and CDR2 FQNEAQ (reference sequence). This CDR3 comprises 14 residues. Trimming removed 1 base from V and 1 base from J, with 7 bases in between. CDR3 bases: TGTGCCAGCAGCTTAGAACCGAGCCAAGAGACCCAGTACTTC. As protein: CASSLEPSQETQYF. Filled out from reference TRBV7-9 and TRBJ2-5, the complete variable domain reads DTGVSQNPRHKITKRGQNVTFRCDPISEHNRLYWYRQTLGQGPEFLTYFQNEAQLEKSRLLSDRFSAERPKGSFSTLEIQRTEQGDSAMYLCASSLEPSQETQYFGPGTRLLVL.

This rearrangement joins TRBV5-1 to TRBJ1-1; D is perhaps TRBD1 (5 bases). The length of the CDR3 is 14 residues. The germline V gene has CDR1 SGHRS and CDR2 YFSETQ. The ends were cut back, 4 bases at V and 4 bases at J, with 14 bases in the middle. The CDR3 loop is CASSPPGVSTEAFF. In nucleotides, the CDR3 is TGCGCCAGCAGCCCGCCGGGGGTGAGCACTGAAGCTTTCTTT.

The rearrangement links TRBV7-6 to TRBJ2-7; 7 bases match TRBD2. CDR1 is SGHVS, CDR2 FNYEAQ, per germline. V was pared by 2 bases and J by 4 bases, with 8 bases of the junction left unmatched. The CDR3 has 15 amino acids. CDR3 sequence reads: CASSLPPSGFYEQYF. The CDR3 nucleotides are TGTGCCAGCAGCTTACCTCCTAGCGGCTTTTACGAGCAGTACTTC.

The rearrangement joins TRBV19 to TRBJ1-6, with D uncertain. CDR1 and CDR2 from the germline V gene are LNHDA and SQIVND (reference sequence). Trimming pared 5 bases from V and 10 bases from J, leaving 15 bases between. This CDR3 comprises 14 residues. The CDR3 sequence: CASSSRHDRSPLHF. Written as DNA, the CDR3 is TGTGCCAGTAGTTCTCGACACGATCGATCACCCCTCCACTTT.

The chain recombines TRBV4-1 with TRBJ2-2; 8 nucleotides agree with TRBD2. This CDR3 region has 16 residues. V was clipped by 3 bases and J by 6 bases; unmatched bases: 9. In germline, CDR1 is MGHRA, CDR2 YSYEKL. The DNA of the CDR3 is TGCGCCAGCAGCCATTCGGGGGGGCTGGGGTCCGGGGAGCTGTTTTTT. Translating it yields CASSHSGGLGSGELFF.

The chain has TRBV7-9 and TRBJ1-2; D is ambiguous. The germline gives CDR1 SEHNR, CDR2 FQNEAQ (reference sequence). The CDR3 has 11 amino acids. The CDR3 sequence: CVTGSNYGYTF. The DNA for the CDR3 is TGTGTGACGGGGAGTAACTATGGCTACACCTTC.